This T cell receptor (beta chain) was sequenced during a study of shared clonotypes between healthy human individuals. Overall study context: Each donor had three CD4 naive, three CD4 memory, two CD8 naive and one CD8 memory plate.

The CDR3 spans 17 residues. Per the original data handling: Filtering differed since immunoSEQ provided only junctions, with no quality scores. Assay: immunoSEQ multiplex PCR; the TCRdb copy retains only in-frame clones and omits some. V and J calls plus clone size are reproduced from that table; the DNA served to infer D and trimming. The table lists roughly 2 million clones, just under 95% of them singletons. Terminally differentiated effector memory CD45RA+ cells were excluded by CCR7 positive selection of CD45RO-negative cells. The healthy adult donors were HIV-negative and reported no recent acute infections or vaccinations.

V usage is TRBV21-1 and J usage is TRBJ2-5; the table's D call, TRBD2, has no DNA check behind it. TRBV21-1 is recorded as a pseudogene. This sequence originates from a man between 18 and 29 years old in good health. Sequenced material: naive CD8+ T cells sorted from blood. The CDR3 DNA reads as TGTGCCAGCACCCCGAAAGCTAGCTCTTTTTTACAAGAGACCCAGTACTTC. Protein sequence: CASTPKASSFLQETQYF.